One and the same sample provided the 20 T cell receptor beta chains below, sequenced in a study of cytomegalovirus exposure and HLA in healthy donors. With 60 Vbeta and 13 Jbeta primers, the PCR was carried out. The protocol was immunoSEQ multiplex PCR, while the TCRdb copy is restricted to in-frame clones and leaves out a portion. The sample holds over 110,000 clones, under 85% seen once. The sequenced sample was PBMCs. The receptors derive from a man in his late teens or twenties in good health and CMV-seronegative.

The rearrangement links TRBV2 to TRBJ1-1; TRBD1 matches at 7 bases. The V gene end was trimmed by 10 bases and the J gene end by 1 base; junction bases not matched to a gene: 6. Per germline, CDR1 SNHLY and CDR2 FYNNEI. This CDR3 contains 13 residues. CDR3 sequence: CATQGERNTEAFF. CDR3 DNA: TGTGCCACCCAGGGGGAAAGGAACACTGAAGCTTTCTTT.

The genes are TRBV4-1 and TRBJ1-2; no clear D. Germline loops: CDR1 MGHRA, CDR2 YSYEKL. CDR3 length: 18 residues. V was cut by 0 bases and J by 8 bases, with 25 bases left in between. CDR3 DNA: TGCGCCAGCAGCCAAGACGGAGGAGAAGGCTATTTTTCGGAAGGCTACACCTTC. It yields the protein CASSQDGGEGYFSEGYTF.

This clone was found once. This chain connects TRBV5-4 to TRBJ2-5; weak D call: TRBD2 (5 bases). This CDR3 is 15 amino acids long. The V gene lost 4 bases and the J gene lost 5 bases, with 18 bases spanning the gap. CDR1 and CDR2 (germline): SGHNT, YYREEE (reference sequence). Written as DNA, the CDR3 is TGTGCCAGCAGCCCCGGACGAGAACGGGATGAGACCCAGTACTTC. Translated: CASSPGRERDETQYF.

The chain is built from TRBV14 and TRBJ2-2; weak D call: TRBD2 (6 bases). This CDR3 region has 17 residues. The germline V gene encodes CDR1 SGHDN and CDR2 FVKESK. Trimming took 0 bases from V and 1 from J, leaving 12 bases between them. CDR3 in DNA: TGTGCCAGCAGCCAAGAGTTGGGCGGGGTGAACACCGGGGAGCTGTTTTTT. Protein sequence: CASSQELGGVNTGELFF.

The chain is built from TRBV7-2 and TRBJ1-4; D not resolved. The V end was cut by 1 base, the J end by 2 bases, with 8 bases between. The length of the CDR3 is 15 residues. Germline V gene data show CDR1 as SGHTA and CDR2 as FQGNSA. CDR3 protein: CASSLGSRTNEKLFF. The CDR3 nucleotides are TGTGCCAGCAGCTTAGGGTCACGGACTAATGAAAAACTGTTTTTT.

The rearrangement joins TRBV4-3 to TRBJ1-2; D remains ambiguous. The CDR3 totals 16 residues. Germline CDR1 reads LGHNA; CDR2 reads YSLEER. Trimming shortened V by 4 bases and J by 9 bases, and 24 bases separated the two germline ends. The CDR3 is CASSPLPQPLLYSYTF. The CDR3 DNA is TGCGCCAGCAGCCCCCTCCCACAGCCTCTCTTATATAGCTACACCTTC.

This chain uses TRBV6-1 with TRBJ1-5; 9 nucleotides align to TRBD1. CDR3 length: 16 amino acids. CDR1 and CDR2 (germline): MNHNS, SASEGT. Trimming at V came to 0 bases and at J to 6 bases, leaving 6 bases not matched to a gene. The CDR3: CASSEARQGGSQPQHF. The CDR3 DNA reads TGTGCCAGCAGTGAAGCGAGACAGGGGGGTTCTCAGCCCCAGCATTTT.

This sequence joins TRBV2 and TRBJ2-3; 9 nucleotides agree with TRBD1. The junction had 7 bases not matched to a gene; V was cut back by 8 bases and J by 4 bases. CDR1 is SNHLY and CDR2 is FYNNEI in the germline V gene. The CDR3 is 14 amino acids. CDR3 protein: CASGQGPSADTQYF. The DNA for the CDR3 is TGTGCCAGCGGACAGGGGCCTTCCGCAGATACGCAGTATTTT.

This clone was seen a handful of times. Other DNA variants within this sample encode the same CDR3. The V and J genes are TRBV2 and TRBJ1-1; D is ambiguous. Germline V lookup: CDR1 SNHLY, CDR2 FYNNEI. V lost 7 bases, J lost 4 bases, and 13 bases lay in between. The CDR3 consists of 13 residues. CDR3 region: CASKGERGTEAFF. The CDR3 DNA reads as TGTGCCAGCAAGGGCGAACGGGGCACTGAAGCTTTCTTT.

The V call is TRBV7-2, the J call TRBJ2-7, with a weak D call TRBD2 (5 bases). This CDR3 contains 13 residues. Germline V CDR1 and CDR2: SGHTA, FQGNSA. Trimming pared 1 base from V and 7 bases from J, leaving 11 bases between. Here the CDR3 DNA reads TGTGCCAGCAGCTTAGGTGAGGGCAGGGAGCAGTACTTC. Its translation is CASSLGEGREQYF.

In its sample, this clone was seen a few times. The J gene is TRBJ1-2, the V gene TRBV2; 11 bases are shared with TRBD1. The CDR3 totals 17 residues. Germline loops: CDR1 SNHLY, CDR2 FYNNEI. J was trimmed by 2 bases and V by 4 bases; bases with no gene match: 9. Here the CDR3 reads CASSVGIRDRGNYGYTF. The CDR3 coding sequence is TGTGCCAGCAGTGTAGGAATCCGGGACAGGGGGAACTATGGCTACACCTTC.

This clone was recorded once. For the CDR3, the DNA is TGTGCCAGTAGTATCAGCGGGGGGGCGAATGAGCAGTTCTTC. It specifies CASSISGGANEQFF. The chain carries TRBV19 and TRBJ2-1, with 10 positions matching TRBD2. CDR1 and CDR2 (germline): LNHDA, SQIVND (reference sequence). The CDR3 consists of 14 residues. The V and J ends lost 3 bases and 7 bases, in that order; junction bases with no gene match: 3. Looking up the rest from reference TRBV19 and TRBJ2-1 gives the full variable domain: DGGITQSPKYLFRKEGQNVTLSCEQNLNHDAMYWYRQDPGQGLRLIYYSQIVNDFQKGDIAEGYSVSREKKESFPLTVTSAQKNPTAFYLCASSISGGANEQFFGPGTRLTVL.

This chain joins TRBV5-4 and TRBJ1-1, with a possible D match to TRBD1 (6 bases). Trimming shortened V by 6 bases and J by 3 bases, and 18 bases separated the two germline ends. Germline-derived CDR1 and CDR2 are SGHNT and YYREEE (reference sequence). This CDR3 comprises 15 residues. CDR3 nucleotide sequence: TGTGCCAGCACTCGTGGGGGGGCAGTTGACACTGAAGCTTTCTTT. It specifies CASTRGGAVDTEAFF.

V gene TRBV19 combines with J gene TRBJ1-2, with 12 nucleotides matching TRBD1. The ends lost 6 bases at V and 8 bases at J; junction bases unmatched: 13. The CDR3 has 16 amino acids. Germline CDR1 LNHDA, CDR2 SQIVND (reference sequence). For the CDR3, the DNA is TGTGCCAGTAGGAACCCTCGAGGGACAGGGGGCCGAGGCTACACCTTC. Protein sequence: CASRNPRGTGGRGYTF.

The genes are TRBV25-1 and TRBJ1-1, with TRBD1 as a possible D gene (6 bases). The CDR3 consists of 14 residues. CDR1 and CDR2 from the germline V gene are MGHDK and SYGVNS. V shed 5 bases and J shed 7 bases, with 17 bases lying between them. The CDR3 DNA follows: TGTGCCAGCAGTTCGACGGGGAGGGACAATGAAGCTTTCTTT. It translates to CASSSTGRDNEAFF.

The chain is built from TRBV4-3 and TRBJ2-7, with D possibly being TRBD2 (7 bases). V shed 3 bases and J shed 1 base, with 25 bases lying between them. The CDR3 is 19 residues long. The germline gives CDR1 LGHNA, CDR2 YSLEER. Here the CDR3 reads CASSHGLGGRGGPSYEQYF. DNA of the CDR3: TGCGCCAGCAGCCACGGATTGGGAGGAAGGGGGGGGCCTTCCTACGAGCAGTACTTC.

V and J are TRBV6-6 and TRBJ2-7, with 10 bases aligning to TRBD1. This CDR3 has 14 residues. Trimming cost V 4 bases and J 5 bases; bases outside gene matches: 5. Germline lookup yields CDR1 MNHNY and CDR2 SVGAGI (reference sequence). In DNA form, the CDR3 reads TGTGCCAGCAGTTCCGGGACAGGGGCCCACGAGCAGTACTTC. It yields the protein CASSSGTGAHEQYF.

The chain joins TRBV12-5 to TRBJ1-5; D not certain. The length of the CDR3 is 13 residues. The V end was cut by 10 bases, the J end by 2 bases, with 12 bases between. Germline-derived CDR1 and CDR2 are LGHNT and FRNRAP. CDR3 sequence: CATAGGGNQPQHF. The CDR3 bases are TGTGCTACCGCCGGAGGCGGCAATCAGCCCCAGCATTTT.

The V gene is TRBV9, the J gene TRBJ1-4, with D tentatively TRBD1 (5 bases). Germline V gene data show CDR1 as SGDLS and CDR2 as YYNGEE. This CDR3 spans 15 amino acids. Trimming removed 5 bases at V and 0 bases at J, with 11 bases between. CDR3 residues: CASSRDRATNEKLFF. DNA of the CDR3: TGTGCCAGCAGTCGTGACAGAGCAACTAATGAAAAACTGTTTTTT.

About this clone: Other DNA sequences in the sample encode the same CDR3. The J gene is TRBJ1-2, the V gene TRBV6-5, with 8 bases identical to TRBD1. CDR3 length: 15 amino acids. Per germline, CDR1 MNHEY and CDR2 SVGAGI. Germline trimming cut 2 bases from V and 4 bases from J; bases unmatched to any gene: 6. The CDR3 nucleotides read TGTGCCAGCAGTTACGTCCAGGGGGCGTCCTATGGCTACACCTTC. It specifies CASSYVQGASYGYTF.